This T cell receptor (beta chain) is drawn from a study of identical twins. The V gene lost 6 bases and the J gene lost 0 bases, with 18 bases spanning the gap. The germline V gene encodes CDR1 SNHLY and CDR2 FYNNEI. The CDR3 contains 16 residues. Each CDR3 protein gets one entry after TCRdb re-called the 5' RACE reads with MiXCR. The table has roughly 250,000 distinct CDR3 sequences, around 15% seen once; the top ten hold 7% to 9%. This chain links TRBV2 with TRBJ2-7; D uncertain. The source is a woman younger than 35 in good health. Sequenced: memory (CD45RO+) T cells sorted from blood. This CDR3 is CASRDPGRNPSYEQYF. In nucleotides, the CDR3 is TGTGCCAGCAGAGACCCTGGACGGAATCCCTCCTACGAGCAGTACTTC.